These 12 T cell receptor beta chains came from one sample sequenced in a study of OX40 agonist ivuxolimab in advanced cancers. The protocol was immunoSEQ multiplex PCR, while the TCRdb copy is restricted to in-frame clones and leaves out a portion. Of some 25,000 clones in the sample, around four fifths were seen once. The sample was CD4+ or CD8+ T cells sorted from blood, taken in a trial of the OX40 agonist ivuxolimab. The receptors were gathered from an adult with an advanced solid tumor such as melanoma, head and neck, liver or kidney cancer.

A remark on this clone: One end of the junction fails to match germline, which may point to a read error. The rearrangement uses TRBV7-8 and TRBJ1-1; no reliable D call. This CDR3 spans 13 amino acids. CDR1 is SGHVS, CDR2 FQNEAQ, per germline. The CDR3 DNA follows: TGTGTCAGCAGCTTTGCTTACGGCACTGAAGCTTTCTTT. Encoded protein: CVSSFAYGTEAFF.

The V and J genes are TRBV2 and TRBJ1-5, with a weak D call TRBD1 (6 bases). Germline V gene data show CDR1 as SNHLY and CDR2 as FYNNEI. V was shortened by 1 base and J by 0 bases, with 10 bases between the two germline ends. CDR3 length equals 16 residues. This CDR3 is CASSEEGEYSNQPQHF. DNA of the CDR3: TGTGCCAGCAGTGAAGAGGGGGAATATAGCAATCAGCCCCAGCATTTT.

The rearrangement links TRBV21-1 to TRBJ1-2. TRBV21-1 is given as a pseudogene. The CDR3 sequence is 14 residues long. In DNA, the CDR3 is TGTGCCAGCAGCAAACGGTCGGAATACTATGGCTACACCTTC. Protein product: CASSKRSEYYGYTF.

This clone came up once. This rearrangement joins TRBV11-2 to TRBJ2-5, with D perhaps TRBD1 or TRBD2 (5 bases each). The ends were cut back, 5 bases at V and 5 bases at J, with 15 bases in the middle. The CDR3 length is 14 residues. In germline, CDR1 is SGHAT, CDR2 FQNNGV. CDR3 sequence: CASSQLGRGETQYF. The DNA of the CDR3 is TGTGCCAGCAGCCAACTAGGAAGGGGCGAGACCCAGTACTTC.

V is TRBV7-9 and J is TRBJ2-1; 14 bases fit TRBD2. V was clipped by 0 bases and J by 5 bases; unmatched bases: 9. The germline gives CDR1 SEHNR, CDR2 FQNEAQ (reference sequence). The length of the CDR3 is 19 residues. The CDR3 loop is CASSLAWGSTSGRDNEQFF. CDR3 sequence (DNA): TGTGCCAGCAGCTTAGCGTGGGGGTCGACTAGCGGGAGGGACAATGAGCAGTTCTTC. Full variable domain (remainder filled in from reference TRBV7-9 and TRBJ2-1): DTGVSQNPRHKITKRGQNVTFRCDPISEHNRLYWYRQTLGQGPEFLTYFQNEAQLEKSRLLSDRFSAERPKGSFSTLEIQRTEQGDSAMYLCASSLAWGSTSGRDNEQFFGPGTRLTVL.

The J gene is TRBJ1-2, the V gene TRBV29-1; D remains unclear. CDR1 is SQVTM, CDR2 ANQGSEA, per germline. V shed 7 bases and J shed 1 base, with 22 bases lying between them. The length of the CDR3 is 16 residues. The CDR3 reads CSADTPDRQLNYGYTF. In DNA form, the CDR3 reads TGCAGCGCCGATACCCCCGATAGGCAGCTTAACTATGGCTACACCTTC.

The chain has TRBV28 and TRBJ2-7; maybe TRBD2 (5 bases). CDR1 MDHEN and CDR2 SYDVKM come from the germline V gene. This CDR3 spans 15 amino acids. Between the trimmed V and J ends, which lost 3 bases and 3 bases, there was a span of 15 bases. The CDR3, as DNA: TGTGCCAGCAGTTTCCCCCTGGCGGGTATCTACGAGCAGTACTTC. It encodes CASSFPLAGIYEQYF.

The chain links TRBV7-9 to TRBJ1-4; D remains unclear. V lost 1 base, J lost 8 bases, and 11 bases lay in between. Per germline, CDR1 SEHNR and CDR2 FQNEAQ (reference sequence). CDR3 length: 14 amino acids. The DNA of the CDR3 is TGTGCCAGCAGCTTAGTAGGAGCTTGGGAAAAACTGTTTTTT. Translation: CASSLVGAWEKLFF.

This clone occurred once. This rearrangement joins TRBV21-1 to TRBJ2-7; TRBD2 reflects the table's D call only, with no check against the DNA. TRBV21-1 is marked as a pseudogene. The CDR3 totals 15 residues. DNA of the CDR3: TGTGCCAGCAGCCAAAGTAGAGGGTTCTGGAGCGAGCAGTACTTC. It yields the protein CASSQSRGFWSEQYF.

The chain is built from TRBV5-1 and TRBJ1-1, with D possibly being TRBD1 (5 bases). Germline V gives CDR1 SGHRS, CDR2 YFSETQ. V dropped 4 bases and J dropped 3 bases, with 10 bases sitting between them. This CDR3 region has 13 residues. The CDR3 sequence is CASSPRGYTEAFF. CDR3 DNA sequence: TGCGCCAGCAGCCCCCGGGGGTACACTGAAGCTTTCTTT. The full variable domain, with the rest looked up from reference TRBV5-1 and TRBJ1-1, is KAGVTQTPRYLIKTRGQQVTLSCSPISGHRSVSWYQQTPGQGLQFLFEYFSETQRNKGNFPGRFSGRQFSNSRSEMNVSTLELGDSALYLCASSPRGYTEAFFGQGTRLTVV.

The rearrangement joins TRBV4-2 to TRBJ2-1; D is possibly TRBD2 (7 bases). Germline CDR1 LGHNA, CDR2 YNFKEQ. The CDR3 covers 17 residues. V dropped 4 bases and J dropped 0 bases, with 16 bases sitting between them. The CDR3 protein is CASSPLPGGLSYNEQFF. Written as DNA, the CDR3 is TGTGCCAGCAGCCCTTTACCCGGGGGGCTCTCCTACAATGAGCAGTTCTTC.

The chain links TRBV28 to TRBJ2-5, with TRBD2 matching 11 bases. The CDR3 loop spans 19 amino acids. The germline CDR1 and CDR2 sequences are MDHEN and SYDVKM. The junction had 22 bases not matched to a gene; V was cut back by 10 bases and J by 3 bases. CDR3 coding DNA: TGTGCCACAAGTAAACTAGCGGGGGACCTACAAGGCCTGAAAGAGACCCAGTACTTC. This codes for CATSKLAGDLQGLKETQYF. Combining the CDR3 with reference TRBV28 and TRBJ2-5 gives the whole variable domain DVKVTQSSRYLVKRTGEKVFLECVQDMDHENMFWYRQDPGLGLRLIYFSYDVKMKEKGDIPEGYSVSREKKERFSLILESASTNQTSMYLCATSKLAGDLQGLKETQYFGPGTRLLVL.